A selection of T cell receptor beta chains follows, all from one sample in a study of response to subunit inactivated influenza vaccine. TCRdb itself ran the RT-PCR reads through MiXCR, one entry per CDR3 protein. The data contain hundreds of thousands of distinct CDR3 sequences, around 13% of them singletons. The source material was PBMCs from blood, sampled around 14 days before vaccination. Source of these receptors: a man aged 50 to 60 who received an inactivated influenza vaccine. CDR3s include the opening cysteine and the closing phenylalanine or tryptophan. The D gene is left open where the match is weak.

J,D,V,CDR3
TRBJ2-1,NA,TRBV7-2,CASSSRSLNNEQFF
TRBJ2-7,TRBD2,TRBV27,CASSLPPTSGGAYEQYF
TRBJ1-2,TRBD1,TRBV6-1,CASRRGRDYGYTF
TRBJ2-1,TRBD2,TRBV6-1,CATLHPGGSYNEQFF
TRBJ2-7,NA,TRBV12-3/TRBV12-4,CASSFARDAYEQYF
TRBJ2-1,NA,TRBV12-3/TRBV12-4,CASSARSYNEQFF
TRBJ2-7,NA,TRBV12-3/TRBV12-4,CASSVRIRNGYEQYF
TRBJ2-2,NA,TRBV5-1,CASRPGALETGELFF
TRBJ2-1,NA,TRBV4-1,CASSQIDASSYNEQFF
TRBJ1-2,TRBD1,TRBV12-3/TRBV12-4,CASSPQGAGSYGYTF
TRBJ2-5,NA,TRBV29-1,CSVAQGLLLQETQYF
TRBJ1-4,NA,TRBV7-8,CVSSLAEGKAEKLFF
TRBJ2-2,NA,TRBV20-1,CSARQPGSSTGELFF
TRBJ2-5,NA,TRBV25-1,CATHRETQYF
TRBJ2-1,TRBD2,TRBV10-3,CAISERELAGSEQFF